This T cell receptor (beta chain) was retrieved from a study of T cells after yellow fever vaccination. MiXCR, run by TCRdb on the 5' RACE reads, gives a single entry per CDR3 protein. The profile shows around 140,000 distinct CDR3 sequences, roughly 8% of them singletons. This clonotype occurred many times. The sample in question was CD4+ T cells sorted from PBMCs, obtained 5 days after the yellow fever booster vaccination. The source of this sequence is a man aged 25-40 years who received the YFV17D yellow fever vaccine.

Written as DNA, the CDR3 is TGTGCCAGCAGGGGGAGGGTCACCGGGGAGCTGTTTTTT. It translates to CASRGRVTGELFF. The chain has TRBV7-2 and TRBJ2-2, with 7 bases lining up with TRBD2. The CDR3 covers 13 residues. J lost 4 bases, V lost 6 bases, and 2 bases had no gene match. Looked up from germline, CDR1 is SGHTA and CDR2 is FQGNSA. The complete variable domain, with remaining parts taken from reference TRBV7-2 and TRBJ2-2, reads GAGVSQSPSNKVTEKGKDVELRCDPISGHTALYWYRQSLGQGLEFLIYFQGNSAPDKSGLPSDRFSAERTGGSVSTLTIQRTQQEDSAVYLCASRGRVTGELFFGEGSRLTVL.